These 21 T cell receptor beta chains originate from one sample sequenced in a study of blood T cell repertoires in COVID-19. Produced via immunoSEQ multiplex PCR; TCRdb's table is partial and in-frame only. The data hold 190,000 or so clones, with about 83% observed a single time. The sample comprised peripheral blood. The receptors were gathered from a man over 45 with active or convalescent COVID-19.

V gene TRBV6-5 combines with J gene TRBJ1-2; 7 nucleotides agree with TRBD1. This CDR3 has 13 residues. Germline CDR1 is MNHEY and CDR2 is SVGAGI. V trimming: 6 bases; J trimming: 3 bases; junction bases outside the gene matches: 4. CDR3: CASRRDSHYGYTF. In nucleotides, the CDR3 is TGTGCCAGCAGAAGGGACAGCCACTATGGCTACACCTTC.

J is TRBJ2-1 and V is TRBV28, with 11 nucleotides matching TRBD2. Germline V CDR1 and CDR2: MDHEN, SYDVKM. V shed 2 bases, J shed 6 bases, and the junction held 9 bases outside the gene matches. The CDR3 has 17 residues. The DNA for the CDR3 is TGTGCCAGCAGTTTAGGCATGAATAGCGGGAGGGCCAATGAGCAGTTCTTC. This gives the protein CASSLGMNSGRANEQFF.

V is TRBV5-6 and J is TRBJ1-2; possible D gene TRBD1, 5 bases. V gave up 0 bases and J gave up 5 bases, with 17 bases separating them. Germline CDR1 and CDR2: SGHDT and YYEEEE. The CDR3 extends over 16 amino acids. In DNA form, the CDR3 reads TGTGCCAGCAGCTTGGCCGGGGGGTCGGCCGAATATGGCTACACCTTC. Encoded protein: CASSLAGGSAEYGYTF.

The chain links TRBV6-6 to TRBJ2-2, with D unclear. Trimming stripped 4 bases from V and 1 base from J, with 7 bases between. In germline, CDR1 is MNHNY, CDR2 SVGAGI (reference sequence). The CDR3 is 14 amino acids. The CDR3 here is CASSFSRNTGELFF. CDR3 in DNA: TGTGCCAGCAGTTTTAGTCGGAACACCGGGGAGCTGTTTTTT.

To note about this clone: This same CDR3 is encoded by further DNA sequences in the sample. V and J are TRBV6-5 and TRBJ1-2, with unresolved D. The CDR3 contains 12 residues. With 5 bases removed from V and 1 base from J, the gap between germline ends came to 5 bases. Germline V CDR1 and CDR2: MNHEY, SVGAGI. CDR3 sequence (DNA): TGTGCCAGCAGTCGGGGTAACTATGGCTACACCTTC. Its translation is CASSRGNYGYTF.

This chain connects TRBV5-6 to TRBJ2-7, with 11 bases identical to TRBD1. V lost 2 bases, J lost 6 bases, and 4 bases stayed unmatched. Germline V lookup: CDR1 SGHDT, CDR2 YYEEEE. The CDR3 length is 14 residues. The chain's CDR3 is CASSLRDRGFEQYF. The CDR3 nucleotides read TGTGCCAGCAGCTTAAGGGACAGGGGGTTCGAGCAGTACTTC.

The gene calls are TRBV4-1 and TRBJ2-7; TRBD2 matches at 9 bases. The CDR3 has 17 residues. Germline assignment: CDR1 MGHRA and CDR2 YSYEKL. Losses at the gene ends were 0 bases for V and 8 bases for J; bases not matched to a gene: 14. This CDR3 reads CASSQERPSAGGSQQYF. CDR3 in DNA: TGCGCCAGCAGCCAAGAGAGGCCCTCAGCGGGGGGTTCACAGCAGTACTTC.

CDR3 coding DNA: TGCGCCAGCAAGCCACCCTCGGGACAGGGGTTTGCCGAGCAGTACTTC. Encoded protein: CASKPPSGQGFAEQYF. J is TRBJ2-7 and V is TRBV5-1, with TRBD1 matching over 10 bases. Trimming removed 6 bases from V and 6 bases from J; junction bases left unmatched: 15. The CDR3 length is 16 residues. Germline-derived CDR1 and CDR2 are SGHRS and YFSETQ.

This clone was counted a single time. This rearrangement joins TRBV6-6 to TRBJ1-5, with TRBD1 matching 9 bases. This CDR3 has 18 residues. Per the germline V gene, CDR1 is MNHNY and CDR2 is SVGAGI (reference sequence). Trimming cost V 5 bases and J 1 base; bases outside gene matches: 12. CDR3 coding DNA: TGTGCCAGCAGTCCCCTCGGGACAGGGACTGGGAGCAATCAGCCCCAGCATTTT. It yields the protein CASSPLGTGTGSNQPQHF.

The chain couples TRBV3-1 (or the pseudogene TRBV3-2) to TRBJ1-4; D is undetermined. The ends were cut back, 2 bases at V and 2 bases at J, with 12 bases in the middle. Germline V gene lookup returns CDR1 LGHDT and CDR2 YNNKEL (reference sequence). The CDR3 is 16 amino acids. The DNA of the CDR3 is TGTGCCAGCAGCCAATCGCCTATCGGGACTAATGAAAAACTGTTTTTT. Translating gives CASSQSPIGTNEKLFF.

This chain joins TRBV5-4 and TRBJ2-5, with 13 bases fitting TRBD2. V dropped 5 bases and J dropped 2; count of bases not matched to a gene: 3. The CDR3 is made up of 15 amino acids. Germline V gene lookup returns CDR1 SGHNT and CDR2 YYREEE (reference sequence). CDR3 DNA sequence: TGTGCCAGCAGTCCGGGACTAGCGGGACAAGAGACCCAGTACTTC. Translated, it gives CASSPGLAGQETQYF.

The chain links TRBV30 to TRBJ1-4; the D gene is possibly TRBD1 (5 bases). V was clipped by 4 bases and J by 3 bases, with 9 bases between them. This CDR3 region has 13 residues. Germline CDR1 is GTSNPN and CDR2 is SVGIG (reference sequence). CDR3 region: CAWKQDANEKLFF. CDR3 nucleotides: TGTGCCTGGAAACAGGATGCTAATGAAAAACTGTTTTTT.

The rearrangement joins TRBV27 to TRBJ2-2; 9 bases agree with TRBD1. CDR1 MNHEY and CDR2 SMNVEV come from the germline V gene (reference sequence). V shed 6 bases, J shed 3 bases, and the junction held 5 bases outside the gene matches. The CDR3 totals 15 residues. The DNA for the CDR3 is TGTGCCAGCAGGATGGGACAGGGAGACACCGGGGAGCTGTTTTTT. Residues: CASRMGQGDTGELFF.

The CDR3 nucleotides read TGTGCCAGCAGCTTGTTAGCCGGCGGAACTTTATATTTT. Translating it yields CASSLLAGGTLYF. V usage is TRBV5-6 and J usage is TRBJ1-3, with no clear D. V lost 1 base, J lost 14 bases, and 16 bases lay in between. The CDR3 consists of 13 residues. Germline-derived CDR1 and CDR2 are SGHDT and YYEEEE.

This clone was detected only a few times. This chain links TRBV19 with TRBJ2-1; TRBD1 aligns across 7 bases. Germline CDR1 is LNHDA and CDR2 is SQIVND (reference sequence). CDR3 length: 16 amino acids. After removal of 1 base from V and 0 bases from J, the junction contained 3 bases not matched to a gene. The CDR3 region is CASSIGAGGSYNEQFF. In DNA form, the CDR3 reads TGTGCCAGTAGTATAGGGGCAGGGGGCTCCTACAATGAGCAGTTCTTC.

This chain connects TRBV10-1 to TRBJ2-7, with 10 bases lining up with TRBD1. V lost 5 bases, J lost 2 bases, and 9 bases stayed unmatched. From germline, CDR1 is WNHNN and CDR2 SYGVQD (reference sequence). The CDR3 covers 16 residues. The CDR3 here is CASSSRPGQGTYEQYF. In nucleotides, the CDR3 is TGCGCCAGCAGTTCTAGGCCGGGACAGGGGACCTACGAGCAGTACTTC.

V usage is TRBV18 and J usage is TRBJ2-7, with TRBD2 matching 13 bases. Germline V CDR1 and CDR2: KGHSH, LQKENI. The CDR3 has 15 residues. J gave up 5 bases and V 4 bases, and 5 bases lay outside the gene matches. CDR3 in DNA: TGTGCCAGCTCACAAGTACTAGCGGGGGGGGACGAGCAGTACTTC. It yields the protein CASSQVLAGGDEQYF.

This chain uses TRBV5-6 with TRBJ1-1; possibly TRBD1 for D (5 bases). Germline V gene data show CDR1 as SGHDT and CDR2 as YYEEEE. CDR3 length: 15 amino acids. The V gene lost 0 bases and the J gene lost 2 bases, with 11 bases spanning the gap. The CDR3, as DNA: TGTGCCAGCAGCTTGGTGCGGACACCAAACACTGAAGCTTTCTTT. It translates to CASSLVRTPNTEAFF.

In its sample, this clone was seen a few times. The chain joins TRBV27 to TRBJ1-5; 7 bases map to TRBD1. The CDR3 sequence is 14 residues long. The ends lost 4 bases at V and 4 bases at J; junction bases unmatched: 4. In germline, CDR1 is MNHEY, CDR2 SMNVEV (reference sequence). The CDR3 loop is CASSSGTANQPQHF. CDR3 sequence (DNA): TGTGCCAGCAGTTCCGGGACAGCAAATCAGCCCCAGCATTTT.

The CDR3 loop reads CASSTVPTGFSYEQYF. The CDR3 DNA is TGTGCCAGCTCCACAGTCCCGACAGGGTTCTCCTACGAGCAGTACTTC. This chain joins TRBV18 and TRBJ2-7, with 7 bases matching TRBD1. The CDR3 sequence is 16 residues long. CDR1 is KGHSH, CDR2 LQKENI, per germline. V was clipped by 6 bases and J by 0 bases; unmatched bases: 11.

The rearrangement uses TRBV6-1 and TRBJ1-5, with D perhaps matching TRBD1 (6 bases). The CDR3 runs 15 residues. Germline values: CDR1 MNHNS, CDR2 SASEGT. The V end was cut by 3 bases, the J end by 3 bases, with 12 bases between. Here the CDR3 reads CASSESQGLNQPQHF. CDR3 DNA sequence: TGTGCCAGCAGTGAGAGTCAGGGGCTCAATCAGCCCCAGCATTTT.